The 9 T cell receptor beta chains below come from one sample, sequenced in a study of shared clonotypes between healthy human individuals. TCRdb's copy holds only in-frame clones and misses some; the assay was immunoSEQ multiplex PCR. The table lists 2,500,000 or so clones, roughly 93% of them singletons, with approximately 0.36% in the top ten. The sample consisted of naive CD4+ T cells from PBMCs. Subset defined: CD45RA+ positively selected. Every receptor here comes from a man in his late teens or twenties in good health. Some clones in this sample may be carry-over from other donors' samples.

This chain links TRBV28 with TRBJ1-5; D may be TRBD1 (6 bases). The CDR3 spans 16 residues. Per the germline V gene, CDR1 is MDHEN and CDR2 is SYDVKM. V was trimmed by 5 bases and J by 4 bases, leaving 18 bases between them. The CDR3 spells CASSRTPGRGNQPQHF. CDR3 bases: TGTGCCAGCAGTCGTACTCCGGGTAGGGGGAATCAGCCCCAGCATTTT. Based on the CDR3 plus reference TRBV28 and TRBJ1-5, the full variable domain is DVKVTQSSRYLVKRTGEKVFLECVQDMDHENMFWYRQDPGLGLRLIYFSYDVKMKEKGDIPEGYSVSREKKERFSLILESASTNQTSMYLCASSRTPGRGNQPQHFGDGTRLSIL.

This chain connects TRBV28 to TRBJ2-5, with TRBD1 matching over 8 bases. After removal of 5 bases from V and 3 bases from J, the junction contained 8 bases not matched to a gene. Germline loops: CDR1 MDHEN, CDR2 SYDVKM. This CDR3 has 15 amino acids. The CDR3 loop reads CASSRPRTGKETQYF. The CDR3 DNA sequence: TGTGCCAGCAGTCGGCCCCGGACAGGGAAAGAGACCCAGTACTTC.

This sequence joins TRBV18 and TRBJ2-5; D perhaps matches TRBD2 (6 bases). This CDR3 region has 16 residues. Trimming removed 4 bases from V and 5 bases from J, with 20 bases in between. CDR1 is KGHSH and CDR2 is LQKENI in the germline V gene. This CDR3 reads CASSLTGVGEEETQYF. The CDR3 region has the DNA TGTGCCAGCTCACTGACTGGGGTCGGGGAGGAGGAGACCCAGTACTTC.

CDR3 nucleotide sequence: TGCGCCAGCAGCCAAGGAGGACTGTCTGCGAGGGCCGGGGAGCTGTTTTTT. Its translation: CASSQGGLSARAGELFF. The chain joins TRBV4-1 to TRBJ2-2, with D possibly TRBD2 on 5 matching bases. The V end was cut by 1 base, the J end by 6 bases, with 18 bases between. Germline-derived CDR1 and CDR2 are MGHRA and YSYEKL. This CDR3 region has 17 residues.

The V call is TRBV29-1, the J call TRBJ2-1; 9 nucleotides match TRBD1. Germline V gene lookup returns CDR1 SQVTM and CDR2 ANQGSEA. The CDR3 has 14 amino acids. J gave up 4 bases and V 7 bases, and 8 bases lay outside the gene matches. CDR3 sequence reads: CSGQRDREYNEQFF. In DNA form, the CDR3 reads TGCAGCGGCCAACGGGACAGGGAATACAATGAGCAGTTCTTC.

Turning to this clone: A much larger clonotype is one base distant, so this may be a read error. In the same sample, other DNA sequences code for this CDR3. The rearrangement links TRBV7-9 to TRBJ2-5, with D hard to call. Trimming removed 5 bases at V and 3 bases at J, with 4 bases between. In germline, CDR1 is SEHNR, CDR2 FQNEAQ (reference sequence). The CDR3 runs to 11 residues. The CDR3: CASSAEETQYF. CDR3 bases: TGTGCCAGCAGCGCAGAAGAGACCCAGTACTTC.

The chain is built from TRBV7-2 and TRBJ2-2; no clear D. CDR3 length: 15 amino acids. The V gene lost 2 bases and the J gene lost 1 base, with 8 bases spanning the gap. Germline CDR1 is SGHTA and CDR2 is FQGNSA. The CDR3 sequence: CASSLISWNTGELFF. CDR3 DNA sequence: TGTGCCAGCAGCTTAATTAGCTGGAACACCGGGGAGCTGTTTTTT.

This sequence joins TRBV28 and TRBJ2-1, with D perhaps being TRBD1 or TRBD2 (6 bases each). The CDR3 has 14 amino acids. Germline V gene sequence: CDR1 MDHEN, CDR2 SYDVKM. The V gene lost 6 bases and the J gene lost 5 bases, with 14 bases spanning the gap. The CDR3 sequence: CASSRGGQNNEQFF. The CDR3 coding sequence is TGTGCCAGCAGCCGAGGGGGGCAGAACAATGAGCAGTTCTTC.

This rearrangement joins TRBV28 to TRBJ2-4; D is uncertain. The CDR3 consists of 17 residues. Trimming took off 1 base at V and 0 bases at J, with 13 bases between the two ends. Per the germline V gene, CDR1 is MDHEN and CDR2 is SYDVKM. CDR3 residues: CASSLSGLPLAKNIQYF. CDR3 nucleotide sequence: TGTGCCAGCAGTTTATCCGGGTTACCTCTAGCCAAAAACATTCAGTACTTC.